The clone carrying this T cell receptor (beta chain) was recorded at least ten times. No antigen is known for it. TCRdb re-derived calls from the 5' RACE reads in MiXCR, one entry per CDR3 protein. The data show 40,000 to 55,000 distinct CDR3 sequences, about 5% seen once. The entry originates in a study of neurological immune-mediated disorders. This CDR3 comprises 15 residues. V shed 5 bases, J shed 4 bases, and the junction held 9 bases outside the gene matches. Germline V gene data show CDR1 as SGHVS and CDR2 as FQNEAQ. The study's findings and limits: With the multiple sclerosis repertoire cluster, none of the clinical or MRI features showed an association. The greatest TCR clonal expansion occurred in HTLV-1-associated myelopathy and the least in multiple sclerosis, which fell below healthy controls. Grouping of repertoires by phylogeny put those of 18 of 34 multiple sclerosis patients into a single related-CDR3 cluster, a possible signature.

Sequencing input: CD4+ T cells from blood. The origin of this receptor is a woman aged 18-29 years with multiple sclerosis. The chain uses TRBV7-8 and TRBJ2-3, with TRBD1 matching 7 bases. This chain's CDR3 is CASSPKQGSPDTQYF. The CDR3 DNA is TGTGCCAGCAGCCCAAAACAGGGGTCGCCAGATACGCAGTATTTT.